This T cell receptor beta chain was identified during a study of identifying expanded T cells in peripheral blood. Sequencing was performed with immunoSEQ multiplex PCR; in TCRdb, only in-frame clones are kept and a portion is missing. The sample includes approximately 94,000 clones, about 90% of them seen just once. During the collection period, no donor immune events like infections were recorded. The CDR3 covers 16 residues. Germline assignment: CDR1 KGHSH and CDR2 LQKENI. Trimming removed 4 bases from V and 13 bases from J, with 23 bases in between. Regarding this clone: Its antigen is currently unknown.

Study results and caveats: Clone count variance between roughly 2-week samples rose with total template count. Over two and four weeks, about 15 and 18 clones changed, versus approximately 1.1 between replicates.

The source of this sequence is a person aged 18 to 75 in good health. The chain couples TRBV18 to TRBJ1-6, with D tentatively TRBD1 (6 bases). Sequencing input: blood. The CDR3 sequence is CASSLEARGSKYPLHF. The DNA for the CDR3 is TGTGCCAGCTCACTCGAGGCTAGGGGGAGTAAGTACCCCCTCCACTTT.